Shown below are 9 T cell receptor beta chains from a single sample sequenced in a study of cytomegalovirus exposure and HLA in healthy donors. This table comes from immunoSEQ multiplex PCR, and its TCRdb copy is limited to in-frame clones, with some not included. Among under 400,000 clones listed, 86% were seen once. The sequenced sample consisted of PBMCs. These TCRs come from a woman under 30 in good health and CMV-seronegative.

The chain is built from TRBV28 and TRBJ2-7; possibly TRBD2 for D (6 bases). Germline assignment: CDR1 MDHEN and CDR2 SYDVKM. The germline V and J ends were trimmed by 2 bases and 5 bases, with 13 bases remaining between them. This CDR3 is 14 amino acids long. For the CDR3, the DNA is TGTGCCAGCAGTTTAGGACTACCTCGGGACGAGCAGTACTTC. Translated: CASSLGLPRDEQYF. Full variable domain (outside the CDR3, taken from reference TRBV28 and TRBJ2-7): DVKVTQSSRYLVKRTGEKVFLECVQDMDHENMFWYRQDPGLGLRLIYFSYDVKMKEKGDIPEGYSVSREKKERFSLILESASTNQTSMYLCASSLGLPRDEQYFGPGTRLTVT.

This clone was counted a few times. This chain links TRBV4-1 with TRBJ1-5; D is unresolved. This CDR3 spans 14 amino acids. V lost 6 bases, J lost 2 bases, and 11 bases lay in between. From germline, CDR1 is MGHRA and CDR2 YSYEKL. CDR3 sequence reads: CASSRGTGNQPQHF. CDR3 bases: TGCGCCAGCAGTCGAGGCACGGGCAATCAGCCCCAGCATTTT.

The rearrangement uses TRBV6-5 and TRBJ1-1, with no clear D. The CDR3 consists of 16 residues. The germline V gene encodes CDR1 MNHEY and CDR2 SVGAGI. V was cut by 0 bases and J by 6 bases, with 17 bases left in between. CDR3 region: CASSYSIYPGGSEAFF. The DNA for the CDR3 is TGTGCCAGCAGTTACTCGATCTACCCCGGAGGTTCTGAAGCTTTCTTT.

This chain uses TRBV30 with TRBJ2-7; TRBD2 matches at 8 bases. Looked up from germline, CDR1 is GTSNPN and CDR2 is SVGIG (reference sequence). The CDR3 has 14 residues. The V gene end was trimmed by 4 bases and the J gene end by 0 bases; junction bases not matched to a gene: 5. In DNA form, the CDR3 reads TGTGCCTGGAACCTCGGGACTAGCTCCTACGAGCAGTACTTC. This sequence encodes CAWNLGTSSYEQYF.

The chain couples TRBV5-5 to TRBJ2-1, with D possibly TRBD2 on 6 matching bases. Germline V gene data show CDR1 as SGHKS and CDR2 as YYEKEE (reference sequence). The CDR3 sequence is 15 residues long. V lost 0 bases, J lost 4 bases, and 11 bases lay in between. DNA of the CDR3: TGTGCCAGCAGCTTGGGCGTTGCGGGATACAATGAGCAGTTCTTC. Amino acids: CASSLGVAGYNEQFF.

This clone was seen just once. The chain links TRBV19 to TRBJ2-1; 7 bases fit TRBD1. The CDR3 runs 17 residues. V shed 3 bases, J shed 2 bases, and the junction held 10 bases outside the gene matches. The V gene's germline CDR1 is LNHDA and CDR2 SQIVND (reference sequence). CDR3 DNA sequence: TGTGCCAGTAGTATCCCCCGACAGGGCTTAACCTACAATGAGCAGTTCTTC. The encoded protein is CASSIPRQGLTYNEQFF. Supplemented by reference TRBV19 and TRBJ2-1, the full variable domain reads DGGITQSPKYLFRKEGQNVTLSCEQNLNHDAMYWYRQDPGQGLRLIYYSQIVNDFQKGDIAEGYSVSREKKESFPLTVTSAQKNPTAFYLCASSIPRQGLTYNEQFFGPGTRLTVL.

The chain joins TRBV2 to TRBJ2-4, with D perhaps TRBD1 (6 bases). Trimming shortened V by 6 bases and J by 4 bases, and 10 bases separated the two germline ends. The germline V gene encodes CDR1 SNHLY and CDR2 FYNNEI. There are 13 residues in the CDR3. CDR3: CASRGTPKNIQYF. The CDR3 coding sequence is TGTGCCAGCAGAGGGACACCGAAAAACATTCAGTACTTC.

The chain has TRBV2 and TRBJ2-7; 7 nucleotides align to TRBD1. The J segment lost 2 bases and the V segment lost 6 bases, leaving 7 bases of the junction unmatched. Germline CDR1 is SNHLY and CDR2 is FYNNEI. The CDR3 is made up of 14 amino acids. As DNA, the CDR3 is TGTGCCAGCAGAGGGACAGAAGTTACCTACGAGCAGTACTTC. This codes for CASRGTEVTYEQYF.

The chain joins TRBV6-5 to TRBJ1-5; D is undetermined. V was shortened by 6 bases and J by 5 bases, with 11 bases between the two germline ends. CDR3 size: 13 residues. Germline CDR1 is MNHEY and CDR2 is SVGAGI. The CDR3 protein is CASRGGQDQPQHF. In DNA, the CDR3 is TGTGCCAGCAGGGGCGGGCAGGATCAGCCCCAGCATTTT.